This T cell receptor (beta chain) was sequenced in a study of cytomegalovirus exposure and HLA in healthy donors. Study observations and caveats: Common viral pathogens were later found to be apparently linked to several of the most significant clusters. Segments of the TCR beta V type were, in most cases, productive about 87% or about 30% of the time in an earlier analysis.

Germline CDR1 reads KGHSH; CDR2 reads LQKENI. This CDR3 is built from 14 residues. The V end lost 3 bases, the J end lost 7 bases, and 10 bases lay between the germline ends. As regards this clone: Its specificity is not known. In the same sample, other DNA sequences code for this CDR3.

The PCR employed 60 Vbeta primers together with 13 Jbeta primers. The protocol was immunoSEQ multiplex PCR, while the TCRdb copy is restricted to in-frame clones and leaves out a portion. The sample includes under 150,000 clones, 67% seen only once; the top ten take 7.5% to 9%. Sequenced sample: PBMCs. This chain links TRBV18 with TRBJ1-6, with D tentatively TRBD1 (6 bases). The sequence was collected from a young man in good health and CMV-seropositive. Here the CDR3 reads CASSPDRKNSPLHF. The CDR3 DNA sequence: TGTGCCAGCTCACCGGACAGAAAGAATTCACCCCTCCACTTT.